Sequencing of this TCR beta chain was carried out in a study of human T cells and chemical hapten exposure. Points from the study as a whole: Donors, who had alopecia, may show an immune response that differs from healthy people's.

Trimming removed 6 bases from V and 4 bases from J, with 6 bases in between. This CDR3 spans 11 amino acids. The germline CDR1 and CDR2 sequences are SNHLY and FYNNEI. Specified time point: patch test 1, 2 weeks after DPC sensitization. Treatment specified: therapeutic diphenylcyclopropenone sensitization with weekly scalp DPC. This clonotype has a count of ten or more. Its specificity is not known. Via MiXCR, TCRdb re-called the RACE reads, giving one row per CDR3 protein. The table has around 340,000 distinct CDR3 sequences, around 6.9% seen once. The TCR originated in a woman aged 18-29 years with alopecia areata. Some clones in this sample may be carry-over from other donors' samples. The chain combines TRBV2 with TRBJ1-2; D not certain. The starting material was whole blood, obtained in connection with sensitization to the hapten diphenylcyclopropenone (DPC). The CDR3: CASRSFYGYTF. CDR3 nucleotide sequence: TGTGCCAGCAGAAGCTTCTATGGCTACACCTTC.